This paragraph reports one T cell receptor beta chain. The data were obtained in a study of blood T cell repertoires in COVID-19. Study-wide background: COVID-19 samples, acute and convalescent, were from the United States, Italy and Spain. T cells, B-cell-depleted T cells, or PBMCs provided the cDNA or gDNA that served as material.

The method was immunoSEQ multiplex PCR; TCRdb's version includes in-frame clones alone and lacks a portion of them. The sample holds fewer than 90,000 clones; 88% are singletons and the top ten take less than 2%. This CDR3 region has 16 residues. Per the germline V gene, CDR1 is SGHDT and CDR2 is YYEEEE. With 2 bases removed from V and 4 bases from J, the gap between germline ends came to 16 bases. The receptor comes from a woman aged 80 or over with active or convalescent COVID-19. The sequencing sample was made of peripheral blood. The chain employs TRBV5-6 and TRBJ2-1; D remains unclear. CDR3 coding DNA: TGTGCCAGCAGCTTACCACGACAAACTTTATACAATGAGCAGTTCTTC. This translates into CASSLPRQTLYNEQFF.